The entry below gives a single T cell receptor (gamma chain) sequence along with its context. Antigen unknown. The TCRdb protein comes from a much larger clone and disagrees with this DNA's translation at residue 4, likely due to a read error; the protein given here is derived from the DNA. This record comes from a study of γδ T cells in repeated Plasmodium falciparum infection. Study information: Donors were malaria-exposed Malian children or age- and gender-matched Australian children. Four controlled malaria infections with P. falciparum NF54 spanned 500 to 650 days.

TCRdb re-called clones from the multiplex PCR reads using CATT. In the table there are tens of thousands of gamma-chain clones, approximately 2.9% of which are singletons. Study observations and caveats: Many TCRgamma sequences overlapped between individuals in stable Vgamma9/Vdelta2+ repertoires.

The trim removed 11 bases at V and 4 bases at J, leaving 8 bases unmatched. Germline CDR1 reads GITISATS; CDR2 reads ISYDGTV (reference sequence). The CDR3 is made up of 11 amino acids. Vgamma9/Vdelta2+ and Vdelta2-negative gammadelta T cells were flow-sorted from PBMC for bulk sequencing. The TCR sequence derives from a pool of human donors (malaria-infected and uninfected, not separated). The V call is TRGV9, the J call TRGJ1 or TRGJ2. The sequenced material came from gamma-delta T cells from blood. CDR3 sequence (DNA): TGTGCCTGCCCACCGTATTATAAGAAACTCTTT. This encodes CACPPYYKKLF.